Listed here are 8 T cell receptor beta chains from one sample, sequenced in a study of molecular identifiers for immune sequencing clone quantification. Using its own MiXCR run on the PCR reads, TCRdb lists one record per CDR3 protein. The sample records approximately 550,000 distinct CDR3 sequences, around 23% being singletons. The sequencing sample was made of naive CD8+ T cells from blood, with Jurkat cell RNA spiked in. Subset here: FACS-sorted CD8+CD4-CCR7+CD45RA+ naive T cells. These receptors were taken from a human donor in good health. Some libraries in this study had Jurkat cell RNA spiked in.

The chain employs TRBV11-3 and TRBJ2-3, with 11 positions matching TRBD2. The junction had 8 bases not matched to a gene; V was cut back by 4 bases and J by 2 bases. This CDR3 has 17 amino acids. Germline CDR1 is SGHNT and CDR2 is YENEEA. CDR3 DNA: TGTGCCAGCAGCTCAATAAGACTAGCGGGGATCACAGATACGCAGTATTTT. Translating gives CASSSIRLAGITDTQYF.

This chain uses TRBV12-3 or TRBV12-4 with TRBJ2-7; tentative D call: TRBD2 (6 bases). This CDR3 spans 12 amino acids. V dropped 5 bases and J dropped 5 bases, with 10 bases sitting between them. The CDR3 region has the DNA TGTGCCAGCAGTATCGGGGGTCACGAGCAGTACTTC. It codes for CASSIGGHEQYF.

A word on this clonotype: A much larger clone differs by one base, so this may be a read error. CDR3 bases: TGTGCCAGCAGCGCGGAGGGGTTTGACACTGAAGCTTTCTTT. Amino acids: CASSAEGFDTEAFF. The chain has TRBV9 and TRBJ1-1, with D maybe TRBD1 (5 bases). The CDR3 is 14 residues long. Germline assignment: CDR1 SGDLS and CDR2 YYNGEE. The V gene lost 3 bases and the J gene lost 3 bases, with 12 bases spanning the gap.

This clonotype was seen a handful of times. The chain links TRBV12-3 or TRBV12-4 to TRBJ2-7, with 7 nucleotides matching TRBD1. There are 14 residues in the CDR3. V lost 5 bases, J lost 4 bases, and 8 bases stayed unmatched. The CDR3: CASSGRDRLYEQYF. The CDR3 DNA is TGTGCCAGCAGTGGCCGGGACAGATTATACGAGCAGTACTTC.

Concerning this clonotype itself: This is likely a read error, given that the CDR3 carries no conserved phenylalanine or tryptophan at its end. The V and J genes are TRBV5-3 and TRBJ2-1; 8 bases map to TRBD2. TRBV5-3 is labeled an ORF, and its function is uncertain. The CDR3 consists of 15 residues. Trimming at V came to 8 bases and at J to 4 bases, leaving 11 bases not matched to a gene. The DNA for the CDR3 is TGTGCCAGCAGCCGGGGGGGCGGCCCTTACAATGAGCAGTTCCTC. Its translation: CASSRGGGPYNEQFL.

With respect to this clonotype: It may be a read error: a sequence one base away is much more abundant. V usage is TRBV5-1 and J usage is TRBJ1-1; a possible D gene is TRBD1 (6 bases). The CDR3 is 14 amino acids. Germline CDR1 is SGHRS and CDR2 is YFSETQ. V lost 4 bases to trimming and J lost 6 bases, with 16 bases between them. CDR3 region: CASSLHRELPEAFF. The CDR3 DNA is TGCGCCAGCAGCCTGCACAGGGAACTACCTGAAGCTTTCTTT.

This sequence joins TRBV12-3 or TRBV12-4 and TRBJ2-3, with D possibly being TRBD2 (6 bases). Deletions cut 2 bases from V and 1 base from J, with 10 bases between. This CDR3 has 15 residues. CDR3 in amino acids: CASSLRPGGTDTQYF. CDR3 DNA: TGTGCCAGCAGTTTACGCCCGGGGGGCACAGATACGCAGTATTTT.

This clonotype was counted ten times or more. CDR3 bases: TGTGCCACCAGTGATTCCCGAGCCGGGACGGAGCTGTTTTTT. Translating it yields CATSDSRAGTELFF. V gene TRBV24-1 combines with J gene TRBJ2-2, with D perhaps assigned TRBD1 or TRBD2 (5 bases each). Trimming took 2 bases from V and 10 from J, leaving 13 bases between them. This CDR3 has 14 residues. CDR1 and CDR2 from the germline V gene are KGHDR and SFDVKD.